The clone carrying this TCR beta chain was seen only a few times. What it binds is not known. The record originates from a study of beta chain features in type 1 diabetes. CDR1 is SGHTA and CDR2 is FQGTGA in the germline V gene. V shed 3 bases and J shed 4 bases, with 7 bases lying between them. There are 13 residues in the CDR3. Findings and limits, study-wide: Any role of HLA type in TCRB rearrangement remained unresolved here. Moderate but significant shortening of TCRB CDR3s was recorded in all four CD4+ subsets from Type 1 diabetes patients.

Of the isolated RNA, all was reverse transcribed, and so the sequenced material was expressed TCRB transcripts. Libraries were prepared by immunoSEQ multiplex PCR; TCRdb keeps only in-frame clonotypes and omits some of them. The data hold roughly 400,000 clones, with roughly a tenth observed a single time. Sequencing was performed on central memory CD4+ T cells from blood. This chain connects TRBV7-3 to TRBJ2-4; D remains ambiguous. This receptor was taken from a man aged 25-40 years with type 1 diabetes. The CDR3 loop is CASSLDGKNIQYF. The CDR3 bases are TGTGCCAGCAGCTTGGATGGGAAAAACATTCAGTACTTC.